This is a list of T cell receptor beta chains from one sample in a study of blood T cell repertoires in COVID-19. Some clones are missing from TCRdb's copy, which holds only in-frame ones; the method was immunoSEQ multiplex PCR. The sample gives roughly 330,000 clones, about 85% of which show up once; approximately 5.4% is in the top ten. The sequenced sample consisted of PBMCs or T cells enriched from blood (not recorded which). These receptors all stem from a young woman who had recovered from COVID-19. Both conserved end residues are part of each CDR3. D genes are given only for firm matches. Clone size is shown for a subset of rows, as once, few, many or a class of expanded clone.

v_gene	j_gene	abundance	d_gene	CDR3nt	CDR3aa
TRBV5-4	TRBJ1-2	.	.	TGTGCCAGCAGCTTGGGCAGGGCAGACGGCTACACCTTC	CASSLGRADGYTF
TRBV18	TRBJ2-5	.	.	TGTGCCAGCTCACCACGTCTCAGCGAAGAGACCCAGTACTTC	CASSPRLSEETQYF
TRBV11-2	TRBJ1-1	.	.	TGTGCCAGCAGCTTGTGGGCGAACACTGAAGCTTTCTTT	CASSLWANTEAFF
TRBV19	TRBJ2-2	.	.	TGTGCCAGTACCCCGGGACTCAACACCGGGGAGCTGTTTTTT	CASTPGLNTGELFF
TRBV7-2	TRBJ2-1	once	.	TGTGCCAGCAGCTTAGCGGGGACTCTGGGGGGCAATGAGCAGTTCTTC	CASSLAGTLGGNEQFF
TRBV18	TRBJ1-3	.	.	TGTGCCAGCTCAGCATTAGGGAGGGTGCCGGATCCTCCGGGAAACACCATATATTTT	CASSALGRVPDPPGNTIYF
TRBV11-2	TRBJ2-1	.	.	TGTGCCAGCAGCTTAGACAGGGTTAGCTCCTACAATGAGCAGTTCTTC	CASSLDRVSSYNEQFF
TRBV19	TRBJ1-1	.	.	TGTGCCAGTAGTATCGGAGGTCCTGAAGCTTTCTTT	CASSIGGPEAFF
TRBV6-5	TRBJ2-7	.	TRBD1	TGTGCCAGCAGTATCCGGGACAGGGATTACGAGCAGTACTTC	CASSIRDRDYEQYF
TRBV5-1	TRBJ1-2	once	TRBD1	TGCGCCAGCAGCTTGGAATGGGTGGACAGGAATGGCTACACCTTC	CASSLEWVDRNGYTF
TRBV15	TRBJ2-7	.	.	TGTGCCACCAGCAGAGCCGGGACTTTCTACGAGCAGTACTTC	CATSRAGTFYEQYF
TRBV5-6	TRBJ1-1	.	TRBD1	TGTGCCAGCAGCGCCCGACAGGGGGAGGTTTGGGTTGGCACTGAAGCTTTCTTT	CASSARQGEVWVGTEAFF
TRBV10-2	TRBJ1-2	.	.	TGCGCCAGCAGTGAGCCTGGAGGCGCTAACTATGGCTACACCTTC	CASSEPGGANYGYTF